This T cell receptor (beta chain) was obtained from a study of response to subunit inactivated influenza vaccine. General observations from the study: Authors suggested each seasonal influenza vaccination recruits few new T cells.

One entry per CDR3 protein, called by TCRdb with MiXCR from the RT-PCR reads. The sample has 700,000 to 800,000 distinct CDR3 sequences; 15% to 20% are singletons. This clonotype was detected only a few times. The antigen remains unidentified. CDR3 length: 14 amino acids. Trimming pared 0 bases from V and 7 bases from J, leaving 13 bases between. CDR1 and CDR2 from the germline V gene are DFQATT and SNEGSKA (reference sequence). The source is a man between 45 and 60 years old who received an inactivated influenza vaccine. This chain links TRBV20-1 with TRBJ2-1; D is possibly TRBD2 (6 bases). The sequenced sample was PBMCs from blood, obtained 4 to 6 days after vaccination. The CDR3 region has the DNA TGCAGTGCTAGAGATGGGAGCGGGCCGAATGAGCAGTTCTTC. Its translation: CSARDGSGPNEQFF.